A selection of T cell receptor beta chains follows, all from one sample in a study of T cells in Graves' hyperthyroidism and ophthalmopathy. One entry per CDR3 protein, called by TCRdb with MiXCR from the multiplex PCR reads. The sample includes approximately 400,000 distinct CDR3 sequences, roughly 25% of them seen just once. The sequenced sample was blood. These receptors all come from a man aged 50 or older with Graves' hyperthyroidism. The CDR3 runs from the conserved cysteine through the conserved F or W. D genes are given only for firm matches. Rows may omit the clone size; those that give it use once, few, many or a size class.

V: TRBV6-6; size: many; D: TRBD2; J: TRBJ2-1; CDR3: CASSYGAGAYNEQFF; DNA: TGTGCCAGCAGTTACGGCGCGGGAGCCTACAATGAGCAGTTCTTC
V: TRBV7-6; size: once; D: -; J: TRBJ2-6; CDR3: CASSSLRSSEAGANVLTF; DNA: TGTGCCAGCAGCTCCCTTCGTTCTAGCGAGGCAGGGGCCAACGTCCTGACTTTC
V: TRBV30; size: few; D: -; J: TRBJ1-2; CDR3: CAWSPGHNYGYTF; DNA: TGTGCCTGGAGTCCCGGCCACAACTATGGCTACACCTTC
V: TRBV18; size: many; D: -; J: TRBJ1-1; CDR3: CASSPGGAGTEAFF; DNA: TGTGCCAGCTCACCTGGGGGGGCAGGTACTGAAGCTTTCTTT
V: TRBV15; size: few; D: -; J: TRBJ2-3; CDR3: CATSRDKGLTQYF; DNA: TGTGCCACCAGCAGAGATAAAGGGCTAACGCAGTATTTT
V: TRBV5-1; size: many; D: -; J: TRBJ1-5; CDR3: CASSPQGNYQPQHF; DNA: TGCGCCAGCAGCCCGCAGGGGAACTATCAGCCCCAGCATTTT
V: TRBV7-3; size: few; D: TRBD1; J: TRBJ2-1; CDR3: CASSPGTGGSNEQFF; DNA: TGTGCCAGCAGCCCAGGGACAGGGGGGTCGAATGAGCAGTTCTTC
V: TRBV20-1; size: many; D: -; J: TRBJ2-7; CDR3: CSAKRGPVEQYF; DNA: TGCAGTGCTAAACGGGGGCCCGTCGAGCAGTACTTC
V: TRBV29-1; size: -; D: -; J: TRBJ2-2; CDR3: CSVALYTGELFF; DNA: TGCAGCGTTGCACTTTACACCGGGGAGCTGTTTTTT
V: TRBV6-1; size: few; D: -; J: TRBJ1-1; CDR3: CAISESPTLNTEAFF; DNA: TGTGCCATCAGTGAGTCGCCGACATTGAACACTGAAGCTTTCTTT
V: TRBV9; size: few; D: TRBD2; J: TRBJ2-5; CDR3: CASSVSPSGEETQYF; DNA: TGTGCCAGCAGCGTATCCCCTAGCGGAGAAGAGACCCAGTACTTC
V: TRBV15; size: few; D: -; J: TRBJ2-5; CDR3: CATSRTTWETQYF; DNA: TGTGCCACCAGCAGAACAACTTGGGAGACCCAGTACTTC
V: TRBV12-3/TRBV12-4; size: -; D: TRBD2; J: TRBJ2-1; CDR3: CASSPPGLADEQFF; DNA: TGTGCCAGCAGTCCTCCGGGACTAGCCGATGAGCAGTTCTTC
V: TRBV7-9; size: -; D: -; J: TRBJ1-5; CDR3: CASSLGQDLNQPQHF; DNA: TGTGCCAGCAGCTTAGGACAGGATCTCAATCAGCCCCAGCATTTT